A selection of T cell receptor beta chains follows, all from one sample in a study of blood T cell repertoires in COVID-19. Generated by immunoSEQ multiplex PCR, the TCRdb table keeps only in-frame clones and is missing some. The data hold approximately 300,000 clones, with approximately 90% observed a single time. Sequencing input: peripheral blood. The source is a woman in her fifties or sixties with active or convalescent COVID-19. CDR3s include the opening cysteine and the closing phenylalanine or tryptophan. A D gene is named only where the DNA matches it firmly. Not all rows give a size; the values are once, few, many and, for expanded clones, a class.

.	TRBV6-6	.	TRBJ2-7	TGTGCCAGCAGTCCTAACGGGACTCCGTACGAGCAGTACTTC	CASSPNGTPYEQYF
.	TRBV28	.	TRBJ2-7	TGTGCCAGCAGTGTACAGGGCGAAAGCTCCTACGAGCAGTACTTC	CASSVQGESSYEQYF
.	TRBV3-1/TRBV3-2	TRBD2	TRBJ2-1	TGTGCCAGCAGCCAAGGGCCTGAGCGGGAGGGTGCCAATGAGCAGTTCTTC	CASSQGPEREGANEQFF
.	TRBV2	.	TRBJ2-7	TGTGCCAGCAGTGAACTCTCCGCGAATCAGGGCGAGCAGTACTTC	CASSELSANQGEQYF
.	TRBV10-2	TRBD2	TRBJ2-1	TGCGCCAGCAGCCTAGCGGGAGTTGGCAATGAGCAGTTCTTC	CASSLAGVGNEQFF
.	TRBV9	.	TRBJ1-1	TGTGCCAGCAGCGCGTCAGGGGCTGGCACTGAAGCTTTCTTT	CASSASGAGTEAFF
.	TRBV10-3	TRBD1	TRBJ1-3	TGTGCCATCAGGCCGGGACAGGGGGCCAGCCTCTCTGGAAACACCATATATTTT	CAIRPGQGASLSGNTIYF
.	TRBV19	TRBD1	TRBJ1-1	TGTGCCAGTAGTGCGCCCCAGGGACAGGCGTGGAGTAAATCGGCTGAAGCTTTCTTT	CASSAPQGQAWSKSAEAFF
.	TRBV2	TRBD1	TRBJ2-3	TGTGCCAGCAAAGACAGGGTCGCCGAGGATACGCAGTATTTT	CASKDRVAEDTQYF
many	TRBV11-1	.	TRBJ2-1	TGTGCCAGCAGTCCACAGGTTTTCGGGTCCAATGAGCAGTTCTTC	CASSPQVFGSNEQFF
.	TRBV18	TRBD1	TRBJ1-1	TGTGCCAGCTCACCACTCACGAACAGGGGGTACACTGAAGCTTTCTTT	CASSPLTNRGYTEAFF
once	TRBV24-1	TRBD2	TRBJ2-1	TGTGCCACCGCGGGAGGGCCGGGAAATGAGCAGTTCTTC	CATAGGPGNEQFF
.	TRBV27	TRBD2	TRBJ2-7	TGTGCCAGCAGTTTAGATCGGCGGGAGGGGTTTGAGCAGTACTTC	CASSLDRREGFEQYF
.	TRBV4-1	TRBD1	TRBJ1-1	TGCGCCAGCAGCGCCTGGACAGGAGATACTGAAGCTTTCTTT	CASSAWTGDTEAFF
.	TRBV5-1	TRBD1	TRBJ1-2	TGCGCCAGCAGCGTGACAGGGGACCATGGCTACACCTTC	CASSVTGDHGYTF
.	TRBV21-1	.	TRBJ1-5	TGTGCCAGCAGCAAAGCCTACAGCTATAGCAATCAGCCCCAGCATTTT	CASSKAYSYSNQPQHF
.	TRBV28	.	TRBJ1-3	TGTGCCAGCAGTTTGCCCCTACTCACAGGGAACTCTGGAAACACCATATATTTT	CASSLPLLTGNSGNTIYF
.	TRBV5-1	.	TRBJ1-4	TGCGCCAGCAGCGCGGCCGGGACACGACTTCGGGGGGGAAATGAAAAACTGTTTTTT	CASSAAGTRLRGGNEKLFF
.	TRBV19	TRBD1	TRBJ1-6	TGTGCCAGTACAACCAAGACAGGGAGCTCCTATAATTCACCCCTCCACTTT	CASTTKTGSSYNSPLHF
few	TRBV27	TRBD2	TRBJ2-3	TGTGCCAGCAGTACCGTAGCGGGAGCTGGCACAGATACGCAGTATTTT	CASSTVAGAGTDTQYF
few	TRBV25-1	TRBD2	TRBJ2-1	TGTGCCAGCAGCCGGGGGGGGAGGGGAACCTACAATGAGCAGTTCTTC	CASSRGGRGTYNEQFF
.	TRBV12-3/TRBV12-4	.	TRBJ1-2	TGTGCCAGCGGGGTACAGGATTATGGCTACACCTTC	CASGVQDYGYTF
.	TRBV7-2	.	TRBJ1-2	TGTGCCAGCAGCGTTTTGGGGGAGGGGACCTTATATGGCTACACCTTC	CASSVLGEGTLYGYTF
.	TRBV7-9	TRBD2	TRBJ2-3	TGTGCCAGCAGCCCCGGACTAGCGGGGACTAGCACAGATACGCAGTATTTT	CASSPGLAGTSTDTQYF
once	TRBV11-2	.	TRBJ2-5	TGTGCCAGCAGCTTAATCGGTGCTGAAGAGACCCAGTACTTC	CASSLIGAEETQYF
once	TRBV7-7	TRBD1	TRBJ1-4	TGTGCTAGCAGCTTATTACAGGGGGCAAAACTGTTTTTT	CASSLLQGAKLFF
few	TRBV27	.	TRBJ2-7	TGTGCCAGCAGTGTGCAGCGGGCCTCCGAAGGCGAGCAGTACTTC	CASSVQRASEGEQYF
.	TRBV19	.	TRBJ2-1	TGTGCCAGTAGTACCGGATCAGGGTACAATGAGCAGTTCTTC	CASSTGSGYNEQFF
.	TRBV18	.	TRBJ1-6	TGTGCCAGCTCACCCCCAGGCGGGAATAATTCACCCCTCCACTTT	CASSPPGGNNSPLHF
.	TRBV6-5	TRBD1	TRBJ1-2	TGTGCCAGCAGTTCCGGACAGGGGGTTGGTAACTATGGCTACACCTTC	CASSSGQGVGNYGYTF
.	TRBV18	.	TRBJ2-7	TGTGCCAGCTCATCGCGGTCTCATAGCGGCTCCTACGAGCAGTACTTC	CASSSRSHSGSYEQYF
.	TRBV30	.	TRBJ1-5	TGTGCCTGGAGTGTACAGGGCTATCAGCCCCAGCATTTT	CAWSVQGYQPQHF
few	TRBV19	TRBD1	TRBJ2-7	TGTGCCAGCAAGCGGGGGACAGGGGCCCACGAGCAGTACTTC	CASKRGTGAHEQYF
.	TRBV12-3/TRBV12-4	.	TRBJ2-3	TGTGCCAGCAGTTTAAGCCACACAGATACGCAGTATTTT	CASSLSHTDTQYF
.	TRBV28	.	TRBJ1-2	TGTGCCAGCAGTTTCCTCCCGGACGGGGGGCAAAACTATGGCTACACCTTC	CASSFLPDGGQNYGYTF
.	TRBV6-6	TRBD1	TRBJ1-2	TGTGCCAGCAGTTACCGTGCCGGGACAGTTAGTTATGGCTACACCTTC	CASSYRAGTVSYGYTF
.	TRBV6-5	.	TRBJ2-7	TGTGCCAGCAGTTCTACAACAGGTGGGCGCTACGAGCAGTACTTC	CASSSTTGGRYEQYF
.	TRBV18	TRBD1	TRBJ1-4	TGTGCCAGCTCTCCCGGGACAGGGGGTGAAAAACTGTTTTTT	CASSPGTGGEKLFF
.	TRBV6-1	.	TRBJ2-6	TGTGCCAGCAGTGAAGACGGGGTTGGGGCCAACGTCCTGACTTTC	CASSEDGVGANVLTF
.	TRBV5-1	.	TRBJ1-1	TGCGCCAGCAGCTTGGCGCCACAGGGTGAAGCTTTCTTT	CASSLAPQGEAFF
.	TRBV10-3	.	TRBJ2-3	TGTGCCATCAGGGGACTTAGCACAGATACGCAGTATTTT	CAIRGLSTDTQYF
.	TRBV24-1	TRBD1	TRBJ2-1	TGTGCCACCAGTGATTTTCCGGGACAGAGCAATGAGCAGTTCTTC	CATSDFPGQSNEQFF
.	TRBV14	.	TRBJ1-6	TGTGCCAGCAGCCAAGATTTCGCTAAGAATTCACCCCTCCACTTT	CASSQDFAKNSPLHF
.	TRBV19	.	TRBJ2-5	TGTGCCAGTAGTCCCGGCGCGGCCCCGGGGGAGACCCAGTACTTC	CASSPGAAPGETQYF
.	TRBV12-3/TRBV12-4	.	TRBJ2-7	TGTGCCAGCAGTTATACAGAGTTCTACGAGCAGTACTTC	CASSYTEFYEQYF
.	TRBV30	.	TRBJ1-1	TGTGCCTGGTTAATCAGCGTGAACACTGAAGCTTTCTTT	CAWLISVNTEAFF
once	TRBV30	TRBD1	TRBJ1-5	TGTGCCTGGACCGGGACAGGGGGCTATCAGCCCCAGCATTTT	CAWTGTGGYQPQHF
.	TRBV3-1/TRBV3-2	.	TRBJ1-3	TGTGCCAGCAGCCAAGGGGGGACATTTGGAAACACCATATATTTT	CASSQGGTFGNTIYF
few	TRBV18	TRBD1	TRBJ1-1	TGTGCCAGCTCACCACCATTACAGGGGGCTTACACTGAAGCTTTCTTT	CASSPPLQGAYTEAFF